A selection of T cell receptor beta chains follows, all from one sample in a study of T cell responses to AZD1222 COVID-19 vaccine. Profiled with immunoSEQ multiplex PCR; TCRdb holds only in-frame clones, not every one. Of tens of thousands of clones listed, approximately 91% are singletons. This sample comprised peripheral blood, obtained on day 0 of AZD1222 vaccination. These receptors originate from an adult in good health. CDR3s include the opening cysteine and the closing phenylalanine or tryptophan. D genes are given only for firm matches. The size of a clone is reported for some rows only, either as once, few or many, or as a class for expanded clones.

>TRBD2|NA|TRBV18|TRBJ2-1
TGTGCCAGCTCAACCCTTGGCGGGGGTTCCTACAATGAGCAGTTCTTC
CASSTLGGGSYNEQFF
>NA|NA|TRBV12-3/TRBV12-4|TRBJ1-2
TGTGCCAGCAGTTCCTCGACAGGCGCCGGCTACACCTTC
CASSSSTGAGYTF
>TRBD1|NA|TRBV5-1|TRBJ1-2
TGCGCCAGCAGCTTGGCCCCGGGACAGGGAGCAAGTGGCTACACCTTC
CASSLAPGQGASGYTF
>NA|NA|TRBV5-1|TRBJ2-7
TGCGCCAGCAGCTACGGACTTGGGCAGGGTGCCTACGAGCAGTACTTC
CASSYGLGQGAYEQYF
>NA|NA|TRBV7-2|TRBJ1-2
TGTGCCAGCAGCTTTTACAGGCCAAACAACTATGGCTACACCTTC
CASSFYRPNNYGYTF
>TRBD1|once|TRBV7-3|TRBJ1-2
TGTGCCAGCAGCTTTGACAGGGGTGGCTATGGCTACACCTTC
CASSFDRGGYGYTF
>TRBD1|NA|TRBV2|TRBJ2-3
TGTGCCAGCAGTGGACAGGGTCGGACAGATACGCAGTATTTT
CASSGQGRTDTQYF
>NA|once|TRBV30|TRBJ2-1
TGTGCCTGGATAGCGTACAATGAGCAGTTCTTC
CAWIAYNEQFF
>NA|NA|TRBV5-1|TRBJ1-6
TGCGCCAGCAGCTTGGGAAGTCAGCAGGGGCATTCACCCCTCCACTTT
CASSLGSQQGHSPLHF
>NA|NA|TRBV28|TRBJ2-7
TGTGCCAGCAGTTTACGTGGCCCTCTGCAGTACTTC
CASSLRGPLQYF
>NA|NA|TRBV21-1|TRBJ2-7
TGTGCCAGCAGGCCCGGTGAGGTTACCTACGAGCAGTACTTC
CASRPGEVTYEQYF
>TRBD1|NA|TRBV2|TRBJ1-5
TGTGCCAGCAGTGAAAACGCCGGGACAGGTTATCAGCCCCAGCATTTT
CASSENAGTGYQPQHF
>NA|NA|TRBV5-4|TRBJ1-2
TGTGCCAGCAGCTTACCCCTTCAGGGGAGCGGCTACACCTTC
CASSLPLQGSGYTF
>NA|NA|TRBV9|TRBJ1-6
TGTGCCAGCAGCGTGTCCTCCATTAATTCACCCCTCCACTTT
CASSVSSINSPLHF
>TRBD2|NA|TRBV13|TRBJ2-4
TGTGCCAGCAGCTTCACTAGCGGGGGGGCTTTCCTTAAAAACATTCAGTACTTC
CASSFTSGGAFLKNIQYF
>TRBD1|NA|TRBV7-9|TRBJ1-2
TGTGCCAGCAGCTTCGTCGGGGACAGGGGGCGTAATGGCTACACCTTC
CASSFVGDRGRNGYTF
>TRBD1|NA|TRBV5-1|TRBJ1-2
TGCGCCAGCCGGGGCACAGGGGGTCATGGCTACACCTTC
CASRGTGGHGYTF
>TRBD1|NA|TRBV27|TRBJ1-5
TGTGCCAGTCGTGGACAGGGGGGGTATCAGCCCCAGCATTTT
CASRGQGGYQPQHF
>NA|once|TRBV7-9|TRBJ1-4
TGTGCCAGCAGCTTAGTTCCAGGGATAACAACTAATGAAAAACTGTTTTTT
CASSLVPGITTNEKLFF
>TRBD1|NA|TRBV5-4|TRBJ1-6
TGTGCCAGCAGCACAGGGGGTGATTCACCCCTCCACTTT
CASSTGGDSPLHF
>NA|once|TRBV3-1/TRBV3-2|TRBJ2-7
TGTGCCAGCAGCTTAGGGACCGTTCCCTACGAGCAGTACTTC
CASSLGTVPYEQYF
>NA|once|TRBV7-9|TRBJ2-1
TGTGCCAGCAGCTTTCTAAGACAGGGGAGGGGACTAGATTACAATGAGCAGTTCTTC
CASSFLRQGRGLDYNEQFF
>TRBD1|once|TRBV11-3|TRBJ2-5
TGTGCCAGCAGCTACGTGGGGACAGTCGGTTCGGAAGAGACCCAGTACTTC
CASSYVGTVGSEETQYF
>TRBD1|NA|TRBV3-1/TRBV3-2|TRBJ2-5
TGTGCCAGCAGCCAGCTGACTTTCCGGGACAGAAAAGAGACCCAGTACTTC
CASSQLTFRDRKETQYF
>NA|NA|TRBV6-1|TRBJ2-3
TGTGCCAGCAGTAAAGGGGGACAAGGGGGGATAGATACGCAGTATTTT
CASSKGGQGGIDTQYF
>NA|NA|TRBV29-1|TRBJ1-4
TGCAGCGTTGAAAGGACAGAACGTGAAAAACTGTTTTTT
CSVERTEREKLFF
>NA|NA|TRBV11-2|TRBJ2-5
TGTGCCAGCAGCTTATGGGGGGAGACCCAGTACTTC
CASSLWGETQYF
>NA|once|TRBV12-3/TRBV12-4|TRBJ1-2
TGTGCCAGCAGTTTACCGGGGTTCCTTGGCTACACCTTC
CASSLPGFLGYTF
>NA|NA|TRBV4-2|TRBJ1-2
TGTGCCAGCAGCCAACAGAGGACAGACAACTATGGCTACACCTTC
CASSQQRTDNYGYTF